Below are 26 T cell receptor beta chains sequenced from a single sample in a study of T cell responses to AZD1222 COVID-19 vaccine. Assay: immunoSEQ multiplex PCR; the TCRdb copy retains only in-frame clones and omits some. The sample yields roughly 96,000 clones, approximately 90% seen once. The source material was peripheral blood, sampled 28 days after the second AZD1222 dose. The receptor set was obtained from an adult who received the AZD1222 COVID-19 vaccine.

The chain couples TRBV9 to TRBJ2-7; TRBD2 agrees at 8 bases. Losses at the gene ends were 0 bases for V and 6 bases for J; bases not matched to a gene: 5. This CDR3 has 14 amino acids. Germline lookup yields CDR1 SGDLS and CDR2 YYNGEE. Written as DNA, the CDR3 is TGTGCCAGCAGCGTAGCAGGACTAGCAGGCGAGCAGTACTTC. Its protein product is CASSVAGLAGEQYF.

This chain connects TRBV29-1 to TRBJ1-4; possibly TRBD1 for D (5 bases). This CDR3 comprises 12 residues. The V end lost 7 bases, the J end lost 2 bases, and 8 bases lay between the germline ends. The germline V gene encodes CDR1 SQVTM and CDR2 ANQGSEA. CDR3 in DNA: TGCAGCGCCAGGGACACTAATGAAAAACTGTTTTTT. Protein: CSARDTNEKLFF.

The gene calls are TRBV15 and TRBJ2-2, with 7 bases fitting TRBD1. This CDR3 region has 14 residues. Germline V gives CDR1 LNHNV, CDR2 YYDKDF (reference sequence). V trimming: 6 bases; J trimming: 4 bases; junction bases outside the gene matches: 5. CDR3 sequence (DNA): TGTGCCACCAGACCGGGACAGTTCACCGGGGAGCTGTTTTTT. Translated: CATRPGQFTGELFF.

The chain carries TRBV7-6 and TRBJ1-1, with a weak D call TRBD1 (6 bases). Germline V lookup: CDR1 SGHVS, CDR2 FNYEAQ. This CDR3 comprises 13 residues. V was clipped by 1 base and J by 9 bases, with 12 bases between them. CDR3 sequence: CASSLGQARKAFF. CDR3 nucleotides: TGTGCCAGCAGCTTAGGACAGGCCCGCAAAGCTTTCTTT.

The chain is built from TRBV13 and TRBJ1-2; 7 bases agree with TRBD1. The length of the CDR3 is 15 residues. Per the germline V gene, CDR1 is PRHDT and CDR2 is FYEKMQ (reference sequence). V lost 4 bases to trimming and J lost 2 bases; unmatched junction nucleotides: 7. In nucleotides, the CDR3 is TGTGCCAGCAGCTCCGGGACAGCTGCGAACTATGGCTACACCTTC. This gives the protein CASSSGTAANYGYTF.

The V gene is TRBV7-2, the J gene TRBJ2-7, with D maybe TRBD2 (6 bases). CDR1 is SGHTA and CDR2 is FQGNSA in the germline V gene. There are 14 residues in the CDR3. Trimming stripped 6 bases from V and 2 bases from J, with 14 bases between. For the CDR3, the DNA is TGTGCCAGCAGTCCGTCCCTAGCGACCTACGAGCAGTACTTC. Translating gives CASSPSLATYEQYF.

The chain is built from TRBV7-8 and TRBJ2-1; 10 positions agree with TRBD1. Germline CDR1 is SGHVS and CDR2 is FQNEAQ. CDR3 size: 17 residues. The junction had 11 bases not matched to a gene; V was cut back by 0 bases and J by 9 bases. DNA of the CDR3: TGTGCCAGCAGCTTAGCGATTCGTGGACAGGGGGAAAGTGAGCAGTTCTTC. Amino acid sequence: CASSLAIRGQGESEQFF.

This chain's CDR3 is CASSPRPTDEQYF. Written as DNA, the CDR3 is TGTGCCAGCTCACCGAGGCCTACGGACGAGCAGTACTTC. The chain carries TRBV18 and TRBJ2-7; D gene uncertain. The germline V and J ends were trimmed by 3 bases and 5 bases, with 11 bases remaining between them. The CDR3 is made up of 13 amino acids. Germline V lookup: CDR1 KGHSH, CDR2 LQKENI. The full variable domain, with the rest looked up from reference TRBV18 and TRBJ2-7, is NAGVMQNPRHLVRRRGQEARLRCSPMKGHSHVYWYRQLPEEGLKFMVYLQKENIIDESGMPKERFSAEFPKEGPSILRIQQVVRGDSAAYFCASSPRPTDEQYFGPGTRLTVT.

Only one count was recorded for this clone. This chain connects TRBV12-3 or TRBV12-4 to TRBJ1-1; the D gene is possibly TRBD1 (6 bases). Between the trimmed V and J ends, which lost 6 bases and 11 bases, there was a span of 16 bases. The CDR3 length is 12 residues. CDR3 sequence (DNA): TGTGCCAGCAGCGGACAGCCCGGCGTGGCTTTCTTT. It translates to CASSGQPGVAFF.

This clone is a singleton in its sample. This chain connects TRBV5-1 to TRBJ1-3; D remains ambiguous. Germline CDR1 reads SGHRS; CDR2 reads YFSETQ. V shed 2 bases and J shed 0 bases, with 15 bases lying between them. This CDR3 has 17 amino acids. The CDR3 coding sequence is TGCGCCAGCAGCTTTGGAGGTGGGGATTCCTCTGGAAACACCATATATTTT. Residues: CASSFGGGDSSGNTIYF.

V and J are TRBV27 and TRBJ1-6; possible D gene TRBD1, 6 bases. There are 17 residues in the CDR3. Germline CDR1 reads MNHEY; CDR2 reads SMNVEV (reference sequence). V shed 3 bases and J shed 11 bases, with 23 bases lying between them. As DNA, the CDR3 is TGTGCCAGCAGTTTCGTAGGGGGTCGGGGAGCACGTCCACCCCTCCACTTT. Amino acids: CASSFVGGRGARPPLHF.

V is TRBV5-6 and J is TRBJ1-5, with 7 bases that match TRBD1. In germline, CDR1 is SGHDT, CDR2 YYEEEE. The CDR3 contains 13 residues. J gave up 4 bases and V 4 bases, and 2 bases lay outside the gene matches. In DNA, the CDR3 is TGTGCCAGCAGCCGGGACAGAAATCAGCCCCAGCATTTT. This translates into CASSRDRNQPQHF.

The chain is built from TRBV10-1 and TRBJ1-1; TRBD1 agrees at 9 bases. The V gene end was trimmed by 8 bases and the J gene end by 3 bases; junction bases not matched to a gene: 7. The germline V gene has CDR1 WNHNN and CDR2 SYGVQD (reference sequence). The CDR3 runs to 14 residues. In nucleotides, the CDR3 is TGCGCCAGCTCCCGGACAGGGGAGGACACTGAAGCTTTCTTT. As protein: CASSRTGEDTEAFF.

The chain recombines TRBV7-2 with TRBJ2-1; 8 bases are a match to TRBD2. V gave up 0 bases and J gave up 6 bases; unmatched junction bases: 4. CDR3 size: 15 residues. Germline CDR1 reads SGHTA; CDR2 reads FQGNSA. The CDR3 region is CASSLAGTSVNEQFF. The DNA for the CDR3 is TGTGCCAGCAGCTTAGCGGGGACTAGTGTCAATGAGCAGTTCTTC.

The gene calls are TRBV6-4 and TRBJ2-1, with D possibly TRBD2 on 5 matching bases. Germline CDR1 and CDR2: MRHNA and SNTAGT. Trimming pared 6 bases from V and 5 bases from J, leaving 11 bases between. CDR3 length equals 13 residues. CDR3 sequence reads: CASSRTSNNEQFF. As DNA, the CDR3 is TGTGCCAGCAGCAGGACTTCTAACAATGAGCAGTTCTTC.

J is TRBJ1-4 and V is TRBV30; D is possibly TRBD1 (5 bases). CDR3 length equals 13 residues. The germline V gene encodes CDR1 GTSNPN and CDR2 SVGIG (reference sequence). The V end lost 0 bases, the J end lost 8 bases, and 10 bases lay between the germline ends. This CDR3 is CAWSVQVWEKLFF. The CDR3 bases are TGTGCCTGGAGTGTACAGGTCTGGGAAAAACTGTTTTTT.

This clone has only a few counts. This chain links TRBV19 with TRBJ1-6, with 9 bases that match TRBD1. CDR1 LNHDA and CDR2 SQIVND come from the germline V gene (reference sequence). The CDR3 is 14 amino acids. V dropped 6 bases and J dropped 8; count of bases not matched to a gene: 5. CDR3 DNA sequence: TGTGCCAGTAGGGTACAGGGGGCCTATTCACCCCTCCACTTT. It translates to CASRVQGAYSPLHF.

This rearrangement joins TRBV6-1 to TRBJ2-3, with a possible D match to TRBD2 (6 bases). V lost 0 bases and J lost 1, with 14 bases in between. This CDR3 spans 17 amino acids. Germline loops: CDR1 MNHNS, CDR2 SASEGT. The CDR3 loop is CASSEAIAASGTDTQYF. The CDR3 coding sequence is TGTGCCAGCAGTGAAGCTATCGCTGCTAGCGGCACAGATACGCAGTATTTT.

The chain recombines TRBV15 with TRBJ1-5; D ambiguous. CDR3 length equals 13 residues. Trimming shortened V by 3 bases and J by 7 bases, and 10 bases separated the two germline ends. CDR1 is LNHNV and CDR2 is YYDKDF in the germline V gene (reference sequence). CDR3 sequence (DNA): TGTGCCACCAGCAGCCTGGATGGCCAGCCCCAGCATTTT. Translating gives CATSSLDGQPQHF.

The genes are TRBV27 and TRBJ1-5, with 9 nucleotides matching TRBD1. Germline CDR1 is MNHEY and CDR2 is SMNVEV (reference sequence). V dropped 1 base and J dropped 6; count of bases not matched to a gene: 10. This CDR3 has 17 residues. For the CDR3, the DNA is TGTGCCAGCAGTTTATGGGGGACAGGGCGGCTCGGTCAGCCCCAGCATTTT. Translation gives CASSLWGTGRLGQPQHF.

This clone qualifies as large. The J gene is TRBJ2-7, the V gene TRBV28; D not resolved. The CDR3 runs to 13 residues. Deletions cut 3 bases from V and 3 bases from J, with 9 bases between. Germline V gene lookup returns CDR1 MDHEN and CDR2 SYDVKM. CDR3 sequence (DNA): TGTGCCAGCAGTTTGGGGATCCACTACGAGCAGTACTTC. The encoded protein is CASSLGIHYEQYF.

This sequence joins TRBV5-6 and TRBJ2-1; D not resolved. The CDR3 is 12 residues long. V was trimmed by 0 bases and J by 8 bases, leaving 6 bases between them. Per germline, CDR1 SGHDT and CDR2 YYEEEE. The CDR3 protein is CASSLAHHEQFF. DNA for the CDR3: TGTGCCAGCAGCTTGGCCCACCATGAGCAGTTCTTC.

The count of this clone is one. V gene TRBV6-6 combines with J gene TRBJ1-2; possible D gene TRBD1, 5 bases. CDR1 and CDR2 from the germline V gene are MNHNY and SVGAGI (reference sequence). The germline V and J ends were trimmed by 5 bases and 1 base, with 8 bases remaining between them. The CDR3 loop spans 13 amino acids. The CDR3 sequence: CASSARVNYGYTF. In DNA, the CDR3 is TGTGCCAGCAGTGCCAGGGTTAACTATGGCTACACCTTC.

This clone was detected once. The CDR3 DNA follows: TGTGCCAGCAGCATCATAACAGGGGGCGACACTGAAGCTTTCTTT. It encodes CASSIITGGDTEAFF. This rearrangement joins TRBV5-5 to TRBJ1-1, with TRBD1 matching 9 bases. The ends lost 4 bases at V and 3 bases at J; junction bases unmatched: 7. The CDR3 covers 15 residues. The germline gives CDR1 SGHKS, CDR2 YYEKEE (reference sequence).

The chain employs TRBV3-1 (or the pseudogene TRBV3-2) and TRBJ2-1; 8 bases fit TRBD2. Germline V gene lookup returns CDR1 LGHDT and CDR2 YNNKEL (reference sequence). This CDR3 is built from 15 residues. The V and J ends lost 0 bases and 10 bases, in that order; junction bases with no gene match: 8. CDR3 protein: CASSQDVAGGREQFF. For the CDR3, the DNA is TGTGCCAGCAGCCAAGATGTGGCGGGGGGCCGAGAGCAGTTCTTC.

V is TRBV6-5 and J is TRBJ1-1; D unclear. Germline CDR1 and CDR2: MNHEY and SVGAGI. This CDR3 contains 14 residues. V was cut by 3 bases and J by 2 bases, with 10 bases left in between. The CDR3 bases are TGTGCCAGCAGTTATCTTCCTAGCAACACTGAAGCTTTCTTT. Translating it yields CASSYLPSNTEAFF.